These 22 T cell receptor beta chains came from one sample sequenced in a study of blood T cell repertoires in COVID-19. Repertoires were generated with immunoSEQ multiplex PCR, while TCRdb's copy carries only in-frame clones and drops some. The sample shows fewer than 110,000 clones, about 85% of them seen only once. Sequencing was performed on peripheral blood. Every receptor here comes from a woman in her sixties or seventies with active or convalescent COVID-19.

The rearrangement links TRBV4-3 to TRBJ1-2, with D unresolved. Trimming pared 0 bases from V and 8 bases from J, leaving 16 bases between. CDR3 size: 15 residues. Germline V gene data show CDR1 as LGHNA and CDR2 as YSLEER. The CDR3 bases are TGCGCCAGCAGCCAAGATAGGCGGTATAAGGCCGGCTACACCTTC. Its translation: CASSQDRRYKAGYTF.

This clone was observed a handful of times. J is TRBJ1-2 and V is TRBV15; D uncertain. This CDR3 comprises 15 residues. V was trimmed by 1 base and J by 0 bases, leaving 9 bases between them. CDR1 LNHNV and CDR2 YYDKDF come from the germline V gene (reference sequence). The CDR3, as DNA: TGTGCCACCAGCAGAGGAGGCAAAACTAACTATGGCTACACCTTC. This encodes CATSRGGKTNYGYTF.

In nucleotides, the CDR3 is TGTGCCAGCAGCCAAGCCAGCTACGAGCAGTACTTC. Amino acids: CASSQASYEQYF. The chain combines TRBV3-1 (or the pseudogene TRBV3-2) with TRBJ2-7; D is ambiguous. The ends were cut back, 1 base at V and 3 bases at J, with 4 bases in the middle. The germline CDR1 and CDR2 sequences are LGHDT and YNNKEL (reference sequence). The CDR3 has 12 residues.

The gene calls are TRBV3-1 (or the pseudogene TRBV3-2) and TRBJ1-6; 7 nucleotides agree with TRBD1. Germline CDR1 LGHDT, CDR2 YNNKEL (reference sequence). CDR3 length: 15 residues. The V gene end was trimmed by 3 bases and the J gene end by 5 bases; junction bases not matched to a gene: 4. The CDR3 DNA sequence: TGTGCCAGCAGCCAGGGGACAGTAGATAATTCACCCCTCCACTTT. Translating gives CASSQGTVDNSPLHF.

The chain employs TRBV5-6 and TRBJ2-7, with D maybe TRBD1 (6 bases). The CDR3 totals 13 residues. V was pared by 6 bases and J by 4 bases, with 14 bases between. CDR1 is SGHDT and CDR2 is YYEEEE in the germline V gene. The CDR3 region is CASIQRGYYEQYF. CDR3 coding DNA: TGTGCCAGCATCCAGAGGGGGTATTACGAGCAGTACTTC.

V gene TRBV30 combines with J gene TRBJ2-7; possibly TRBD2 for D (5 bases). CDR1 and CDR2 from the germline V gene are GTSNPN and SVGIG (reference sequence). This CDR3 has 12 residues. The V end was cut by 1 base, the J end by 5 bases, with 9 bases between. CDR3 amino acids: CAWSGGYDEQYF. The CDR3 DNA reads TGTGCCTGGAGTGGAGGGTACGACGAGCAGTACTTC.

The V call is TRBV2, the J call TRBJ2-1; D is unresolved. CDR1 and CDR2 from the germline V gene are SNHLY and FYNNEI. V lost 7 bases and J 0 bases, leaving 13 bases between the germline ends. This CDR3 is 15 amino acids long. As DNA, the CDR3 is TGTGCCAGCAATACAAAGAGGAGCTCCTACAATGAGCAGTTCTTC. Amino acid sequence: CASNTKRSSYNEQFF.

Points on this clone: The DNA is omitted, as the CDR3 cannot be located on it reliably, and the CDR3 follows TCRdb's listing. The V gene is TRBV12-1, the J gene TRBJ2-2; the table's D gene call, TRBD1, was not cross checked with the DNA. TRBV12-1 is a pseudogene. From its first to its last residue, the CDR3 has 16 amino acids. The CDR3 region is CASSFAEGASTGELFF.

This clone was found a few times. The chain is built from TRBV7-2 and TRBJ1-2; D is ambiguous. The CDR3 is 14 amino acids. Germline V gene lookup returns CDR1 SGHTA and CDR2 FQGNSA. V lost 1 base and J 8 bases, leaving 14 bases between the germline ends. The CDR3 nucleotides read TGTGCCAGCAGCTTAGTGATCTATGGAGGAGGCTACACCTTC. This codes for CASSLVIYGGGYTF.

The chain combines TRBV19 with TRBJ2-3, with TRBD2 as a possible D gene (5 bases). The CDR3 totals 17 residues. Trimming cost V 0 bases and J 3 bases, with 16 bases left between them. Germline CDR1 is LNHDA and CDR2 is SQIVND (reference sequence). The CDR3 here is CASSIDLGRGLTDTQYF. CDR3 sequence (DNA): TGTGCCAGTAGTATAGATCTAGGCAGAGGGCTAACAGATACGCAGTATTTT.

V usage is TRBV19 and J usage is TRBJ1-3, with 7 bases matching TRBD1. V gave up 3 bases and J gave up 4 bases; unmatched junction bases: 6. Germline V gene lookup returns CDR1 LNHDA and CDR2 SQIVND (reference sequence). This CDR3 has 15 residues. The CDR3: CASSITRTGGNTIYF. Written as DNA, the CDR3 is TGTGCCAGTAGTATCACCCGGACAGGAGGAAACACCATATATTTT.

DNA for the CDR3: TGTGCCAGCAGCTTGGGTCGGGGGGTCACAGATACGCAGTATTTT. Translated, it gives CASSLGRGVTDTQYF. V and J are TRBV7-2 and TRBJ2-3, with TRBD2 matching 7 bases. The CDR3 consists of 15 residues. V lost 3 bases and J lost 2; bases outside the gene matches: 5. Per germline, CDR1 SGHTA and CDR2 FQGNSA.

V and J are TRBV30 and TRBJ2-1, with D perhaps TRBD2 (6 bases). Germline V CDR1 and CDR2: GTSNPN, SVGIG (reference sequence). V shed 2 bases and J shed 8 bases, with 13 bases lying between them. The CDR3 is made up of 13 amino acids. For the CDR3, the DNA is TGTGCCTGGAGTTCAAAGGGAGGCGATGAGCAGTTCTTC. As protein: CAWSSKGGDEQFF.

V usage is TRBV7-2 and J usage is TRBJ2-5; 12 nucleotides line up with TRBD2. The CDR3 length is 18 residues. Unmatched junction bases numbered 14, after V lost 5 bases and J lost 4 bases. CDR1 and CDR2 (germline): SGHTA, FQGNSA. The CDR3 DNA sequence: TGTGCCAGCAGCCCAAATCGGCTAGCGGGAGGGGTAGGAGAGACCCAGTACTTC. Its translation: CASSPNRLAGGVGETQYF.

The chain couples TRBV5-4 to TRBJ2-1, with D perhaps matching TRBD2 (5 bases). The V gene's germline CDR1 is SGHNT and CDR2 YYREEE (reference sequence). V shed 4 bases and J shed 4 bases, with 21 bases lying between them. This CDR3 has 17 residues. The CDR3 nucleotides are TGTGCCAGCAGCCCCGGACTTGTACAACCCCTTTACAATGAGCAGTTCTTC. It specifies CASSPGLVQPLYNEQFF.

The chain is built from TRBV5-6 and TRBJ2-7, with D possibly matching TRBD1 (5 bases). This CDR3 has 15 amino acids. Trimming cost V 0 bases and J 5 bases, with 15 bases left between them. Germline V gives CDR1 SGHDT, CDR2 YYEEEE. CDR3 nucleotides: TGTGCCAGCAGCTTGGTCTCGGGCAGGGTTCACGAGCAGTACTTC. This translates into CASSLVSGRVHEQYF.

The chain couples TRBV6-6 to TRBJ2-7, with D uncertain. The CDR3 totals 14 residues. CDR1 MNHNY and CDR2 SVGAGI come from the germline V gene (reference sequence). Trimming left V 6 bases short and J 3 bases short, with 15 bases between. The CDR3 sequence is CASRLALVGYEQYF. DNA for the CDR3: TGTGCCAGCAGACTCGCCTTAGTCGGCTACGAGCAGTACTTC.

J is TRBJ2-7 and V is TRBV24-1; D is uncertain. V lost 3 bases to trimming and J lost 9 bases, with 14 bases between them. The CDR3 totals 13 residues. Germline CDR1 is KGHDR and CDR2 is SFDVKD. The CDR3 loop is CATSDPMTGGQYF. For the CDR3, the DNA is TGTGCCACCAGTGATCCCATGACGGGTGGGCAGTACTTC.

V is TRBV27 and J is TRBJ1-4; possibly TRBD1 for D (6 bases). The CDR3 is 12 amino acids. The germline V gene has CDR1 MNHEY and CDR2 SMNVEV (reference sequence). The V end was cut by 6 bases, the J end by 8 bases, with 10 bases between. The CDR3 loop is CASRAGEEKLFF. CDR3 DNA sequence: TGTGCCAGCAGGGCAGGGGAGGAAAAACTGTTTTTT.

The chain combines TRBV5-4 with TRBJ1-2, with TRBD1 matching over 9 bases. The CDR3 totals 16 residues. Germline V CDR1 and CDR2: SGHNT, YYREEE (reference sequence). J gave up 2 bases and V 3 bases, and 8 bases lay outside the gene matches. This CDR3 is CASSWGGTGKNYGYTF. DNA of the CDR3: TGTGCCAGCAGCTGGGGGGGGACAGGGAAGAACTATGGCTACACCTTC.

The rearrangement joins TRBV11-2 to TRBJ2-7; perhaps TRBD2 as D (6 bases). The CDR3 is 14 amino acids. V was trimmed by 4 bases and J by 9 bases, leaving 19 bases between them. CDR1 and CDR2 (germline): SGHAT, FQNNGV. The CDR3 bases are TGTGCCAGCAGCTCCGCGGGAACGCAGTCTTGGCAGTACTTC. Translation: CASSSAGTQSWQYF.

V is TRBV5-1 and J is TRBJ1-1; D ambiguous. The length of the CDR3 is 16 residues. Per the germline V gene, CDR1 is SGHRS and CDR2 is YFSETQ. Trimming shortened V by 1 base and J by 5 bases, and 18 bases separated the two germline ends. CDR3: CASSLSRQATLTEAFF. The CDR3 DNA reads TGCGCCAGCAGCTTGTCCCGACAAGCTACGCTTACTGAAGCTTTCTTT.